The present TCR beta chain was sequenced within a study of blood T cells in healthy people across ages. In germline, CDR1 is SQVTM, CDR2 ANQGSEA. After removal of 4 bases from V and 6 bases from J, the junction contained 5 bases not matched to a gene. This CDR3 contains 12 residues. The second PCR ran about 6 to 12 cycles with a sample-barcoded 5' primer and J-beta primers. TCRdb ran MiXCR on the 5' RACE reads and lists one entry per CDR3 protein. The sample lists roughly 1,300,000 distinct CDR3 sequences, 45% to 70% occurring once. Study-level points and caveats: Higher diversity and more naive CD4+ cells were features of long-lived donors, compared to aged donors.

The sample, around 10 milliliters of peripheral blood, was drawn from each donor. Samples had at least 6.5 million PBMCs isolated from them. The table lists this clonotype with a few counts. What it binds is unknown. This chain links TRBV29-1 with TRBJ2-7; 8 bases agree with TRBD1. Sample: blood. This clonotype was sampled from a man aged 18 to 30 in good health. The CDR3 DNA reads TGCAGCGTTGGGGACAGGCCCCTCGAGCAGTACTTC. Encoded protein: CSVGDRPLEQYF.